This T cell receptor beta chain was documented in a study of shared clonotypes between healthy human individuals (dated by TCRdb to about 2020). With regard to the full study: The cohort included three men and a couple of women between 18 and 49 years of age. Blood TCR repertoires of five healthy adults were deeply sequenced to estimate repertoire size and the extent of clonotype sharing between individuals. Libraries were prepared and TCR repertoires were sequenced by different laboratories using diverse techniques, in order to increase sequencing depth and limit assay-specific biases. Between about 0.85 and 10 billion PBMCs per donor were obtained by leukapheresis. For each donor, CD4 naive and CD4 memory were each given three plates, CD8 naive was given two plates, and CD8 memory was given one plate. The study at large found these results: Estimated clonotype richness was generally larger for naive than for memory subsets. Even with the large sequencing depth, rarefaction of the sorted-subset datasets indicated that sequencing was incomplete. Sampling was restricted to blood, and TCR repertoires in tissue are likely to differ from TCR repertoires in blood. Clonotypes shared by all four sorted-subset donors showed higher generation probabilities than non-shared clonotypes. Based on pairwise subsampling, the degree of clonotype sharing among donors was expected to be affected by sequencing depth. Because the study included only a small number of donors, the genetic and exposure-history diversity represented was limited. When a handful of donors were compared, the shared fraction of clonotypes was roughly 5% for naive CD4, roughly 3.3% for naive CD8, 2% to 2.5% for memory CD4, and 0.35% to 0.5% for memory CD8.

Worth noting for this clone: The antigen this receptor binds is unknown. The input lacks base qualities; no much larger clone sits a single base away.

Using the deep immunoSEQ assay, multiplex PCR amplified TCR CDR3 regions from genomic DNA. For each cell subset, the extracted genomic DNA was distributed evenly across all wells of several immunoSEQ 96-well plates, and each plate served as one replicate. For sorted subsets, approximately 200 ng of genomic DNA, equivalent to around 29,000 T cell genomes, went into each replicate PCR. Purified libraries were measured with a Qubit 3.0 fluorometer, size-checked on a Bioanalyzer 2100, and measured again with the KAPA Library Quantification kit. Every immunoSEQ 96-well plate was sequenced on a dedicated single-read 150-cycle Illumina NextSeq 550 flow cell. In the paper's pipeline: Because only junctional sequences without quality scores were contained in the immunoSEQ output, filtering matching that applied to full-length reads could not be performed. Sequences were annotated with PyIR, a Python wrapper for IgBLAST v1.9, and V/J genes and CDR3 were assigned using IMGT germline references. Reads were filtered out if the reads had weak V/J assignments (E-value above 1e-6), no CDR3, stop codons, out-of-frame junctions, or ambiguous translated residues. V3J clonotypes were defined as sequences sharing the same inferred V gene, J gene, and CDR3 amino acid sequence. The percentage overlap between two repertoires was calculated by dividing the number of shared unique clonotypes by the size of the smaller repertoire. Richness of each repertoire was evaluated using RTK rarefaction, the Chao1 estimator, and Recon v2.1 estimates of unobserved clonotypes. For all TCRbeta clonotypes obtained by the gDNA method from a few donors, generation probabilities were computed with OLGA. TCRdb re-hosts the immuneACCESS table, in-frame sequences only. Its copies lack some clones; in the studies checked, an unresolved V gene accounts for under half of them, and the cause for the rest is not known. V and J calls and clone size come straight from that table; D and trimming were deduced from the DNA. This sample is represented by 2 million to 2.5 million clones; 85% to 95% of them were singletons. The ten most abundant clones make up about 0.39% of the sample.

The donors were healthy, HIV-negative adults with no recently reported acute infections or vaccinations. Only Caucasian adults living in Nashville, Tennessee, USA were represented among the donors. CD4+ T cells were enriched by magnetic negative selection; naive cells were then positively selected on CD45RA, and the negative fraction formed the memory subset. Blood was collected by leukapheresis, and PBMCs were isolated by Ficoll-Histopaque density gradient centrifugation and then cryopreserved in liquid nitrogen vapor phase. Purity and quantity of every magnetically sorted T cell population were checked by analytical flow cytometry. Genomic DNA was isolated from each sorted fraction and quantified by UV absorbance on a Nanodrop 2000c. This sequence was found in a man aged 18 to 30 in good health. Some clones in this sample may be carry-over from other donors' samples. Sequencing was carried out using naive CD4+ T cells from PBMCs. This specimen's cell subset or site label, per the study, means: CD45RA+ positively selected.

For the CDR3, the sequence is CASSSPRPGTSGTDTQYF. The base sequence is TGTGCCAGCAGTTCCCCCCGCCCCGGGACTAGCGGGACAGATACGCAGTATTTT. The rearranged chain carries TRBV7-6 and TRBJ2-3; 12 of the junction bases match TRBD2. The V end gives up 6 bases and the J end 3 bases, leaving 13 bases in the junction not matched to a gene. The germline V gene supplies CDR1 SGHVS and CDR2 FNYEAQ. The CDR3 goes from the cysteine to the phenylalanine over 18 residues. The CDR3 DNA has 54 bases and is translated from base 1.